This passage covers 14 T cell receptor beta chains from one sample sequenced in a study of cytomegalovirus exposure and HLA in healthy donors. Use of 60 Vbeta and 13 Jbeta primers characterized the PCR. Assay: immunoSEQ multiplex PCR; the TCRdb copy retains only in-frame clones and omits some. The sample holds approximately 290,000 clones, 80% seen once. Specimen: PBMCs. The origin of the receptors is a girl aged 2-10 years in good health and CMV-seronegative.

CDR3 nucleotides: TGTGCCAGCAGACACCAGCAAGGGGCGCGGACTGAAGCTTTCTTT. Its protein product is CASRHQQGARTEAFF. V gene TRBV7-9 combines with J gene TRBJ1-1, with D possibly TRBD1 on 5 matching bases. V was cut by 6 bases and J by 5 bases, with 19 bases left in between. CDR1 and CDR2 from the germline V gene are SEHNR and FQNEAQ (reference sequence). This CDR3 comprises 15 residues.

CDR3 in amino acids: CASSQDWLAKNIQYF. The CDR3 bases are TGCGCCAGCAGCCAAGATTGGCTAGCCAAAAACATTCAGTACTTC. The V gene is TRBV4-1, the J gene TRBJ2-4; no firm D call. V gave up 0 bases and J gave up 0 bases, with 6 bases separating them. CDR1 and CDR2 from the germline V gene are MGHRA and YSYEKL. The CDR3 contains 15 residues.

The CDR3 protein is CATTSTGIGWSYNEQFF. CDR3 sequence (DNA): TGTGCCACCACCTCGACAGGGATCGGTTGGTCCTACAATGAGCAGTTCTTC. The chain links TRBV15 to TRBJ2-1; 7 bases match TRBD1. V lost 7 bases to trimming and J lost 1 base; unmatched junction nucleotides: 13. This CDR3 region has 17 residues. Germline-derived CDR1 and CDR2 are LNHNV and YYDKDF (reference sequence).

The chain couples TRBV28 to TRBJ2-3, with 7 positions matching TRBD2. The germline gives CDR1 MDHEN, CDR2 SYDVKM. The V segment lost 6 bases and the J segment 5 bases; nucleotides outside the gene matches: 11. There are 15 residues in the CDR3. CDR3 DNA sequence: TGTGCCAGCAGCTTTAGCGGGCCGCAGAGAGATACGCAGTATTTT. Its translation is CASSFSGPQRDTQYF.

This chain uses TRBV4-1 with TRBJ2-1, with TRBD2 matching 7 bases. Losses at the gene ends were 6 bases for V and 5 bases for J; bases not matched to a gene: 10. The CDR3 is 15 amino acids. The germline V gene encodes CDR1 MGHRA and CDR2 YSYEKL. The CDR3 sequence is CASSPRLAGNNEQFF. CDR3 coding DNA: TGCGCCAGCAGTCCTCGCTTAGCGGGTAACAATGAGCAGTTCTTC.

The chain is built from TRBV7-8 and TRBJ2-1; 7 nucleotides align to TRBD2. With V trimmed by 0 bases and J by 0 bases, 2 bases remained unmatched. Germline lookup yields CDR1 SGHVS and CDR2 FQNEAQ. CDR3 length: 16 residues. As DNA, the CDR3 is TGTGCCAGCAGCTTAGCGCGGGGGAGCTCCTACAATGAGCAGTTCTTC. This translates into CASSLARGSSYNEQFF.

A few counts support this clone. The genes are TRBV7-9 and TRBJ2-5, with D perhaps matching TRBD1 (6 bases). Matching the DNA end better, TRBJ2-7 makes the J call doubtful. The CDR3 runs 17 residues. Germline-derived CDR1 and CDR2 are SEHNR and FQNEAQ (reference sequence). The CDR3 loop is CASSLALVGGFSYEQYF. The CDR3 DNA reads TGTGCCAGCAGCTTAGCGCTCGTAGGGGGATTCTCCTACGAGCAGTACTTC.

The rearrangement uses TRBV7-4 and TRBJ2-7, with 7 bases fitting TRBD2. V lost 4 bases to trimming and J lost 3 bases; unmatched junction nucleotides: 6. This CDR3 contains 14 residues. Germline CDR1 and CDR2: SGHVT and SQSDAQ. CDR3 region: CASSSTSWFYEQYF. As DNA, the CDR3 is TGTGCCAGCAGCTCGACTAGCTGGTTCTACGAGCAGTACTTC.

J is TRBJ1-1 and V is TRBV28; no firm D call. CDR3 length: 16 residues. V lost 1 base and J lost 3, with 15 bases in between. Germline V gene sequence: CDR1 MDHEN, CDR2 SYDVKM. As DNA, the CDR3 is TGTGCCAGCAGTTTATATGGGCGGTGGCGGGACACTGAAGCTTTCTTT. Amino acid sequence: CASSLYGRWRDTEAFF.

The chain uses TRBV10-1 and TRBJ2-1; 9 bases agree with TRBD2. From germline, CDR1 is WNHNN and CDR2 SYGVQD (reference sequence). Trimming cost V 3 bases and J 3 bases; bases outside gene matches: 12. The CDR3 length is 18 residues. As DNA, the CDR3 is TGCGCCAGCAGTGATATAGCAGTTATAGCGGGAGTCTACAATGAGCAGTTCTTC. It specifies CASSDIAVIAGVYNEQFF.

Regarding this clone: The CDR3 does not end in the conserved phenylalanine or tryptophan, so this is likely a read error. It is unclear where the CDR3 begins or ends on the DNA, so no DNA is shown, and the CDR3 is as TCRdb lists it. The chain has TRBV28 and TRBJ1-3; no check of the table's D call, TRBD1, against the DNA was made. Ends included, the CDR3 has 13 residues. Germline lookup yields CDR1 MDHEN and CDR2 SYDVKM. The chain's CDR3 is CASSPSDRPSLLV.

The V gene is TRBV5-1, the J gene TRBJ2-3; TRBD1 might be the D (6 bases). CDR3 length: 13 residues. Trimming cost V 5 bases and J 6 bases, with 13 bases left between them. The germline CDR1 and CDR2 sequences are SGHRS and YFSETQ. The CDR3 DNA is TGCGCCAGCAGACCTTCGGACAGCGATACGCAGTATTTT. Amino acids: CASRPSDSDTQYF.

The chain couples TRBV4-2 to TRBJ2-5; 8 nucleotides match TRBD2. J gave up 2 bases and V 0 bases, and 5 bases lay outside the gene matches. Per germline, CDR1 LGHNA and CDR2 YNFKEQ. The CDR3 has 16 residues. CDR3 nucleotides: TGTGCCAGCAGCCAAGAACCCCTAGCGGGTCAAGAGACCCAGTACTTC. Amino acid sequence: CASSQEPLAGQETQYF.

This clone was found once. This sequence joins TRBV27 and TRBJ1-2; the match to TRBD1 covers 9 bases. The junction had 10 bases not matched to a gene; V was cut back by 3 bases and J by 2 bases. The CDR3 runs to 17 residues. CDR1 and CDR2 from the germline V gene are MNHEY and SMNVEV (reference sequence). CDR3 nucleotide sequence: TGTGCCAGCAGTTTTTTCCGAGACAGGGGGAAAAACTATGGCTACACCTTC. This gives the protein CASSFFRDRGKNYGYTF.